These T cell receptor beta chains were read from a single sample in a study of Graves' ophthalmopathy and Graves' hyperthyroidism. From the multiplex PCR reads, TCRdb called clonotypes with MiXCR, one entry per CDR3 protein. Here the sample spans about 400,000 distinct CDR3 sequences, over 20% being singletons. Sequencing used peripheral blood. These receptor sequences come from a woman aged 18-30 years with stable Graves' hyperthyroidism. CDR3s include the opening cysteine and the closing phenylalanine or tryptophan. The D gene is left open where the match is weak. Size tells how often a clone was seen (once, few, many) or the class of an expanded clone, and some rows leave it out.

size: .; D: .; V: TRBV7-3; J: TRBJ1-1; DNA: TGTGCCAGCGCACAACAGGCCGGAGACACTGAAGCTTTCTTT; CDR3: CASAQQAGDTEAFF
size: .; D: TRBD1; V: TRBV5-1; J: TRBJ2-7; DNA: TGCGCCAGCAGCCCCGAACCGCAACAGGGGGCTTACGAGCAGTACTTC; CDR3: CASSPEPQQGAYEQYF
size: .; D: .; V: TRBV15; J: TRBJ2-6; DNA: TGTGCCACCAGCAGAGATCTTGAGTCAGGGGTCCTGACTTTC; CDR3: CATSRDLESGVLTF
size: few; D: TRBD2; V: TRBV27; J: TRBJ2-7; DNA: TGTGCCAGCGCCCTGGGCGGGAGGGCCTACGAGCAGTACTTC; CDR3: CASALGGRAYEQYF
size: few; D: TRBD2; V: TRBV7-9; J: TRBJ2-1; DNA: TGTGCCAGCAGCTCCTGGGAAGCGGGATACAATGAGCAGTTCTTC; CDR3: CASSSWEAGYNEQFF
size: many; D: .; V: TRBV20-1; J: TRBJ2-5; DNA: TGCAGTGCCCCAAAAGGAGGAGGGCGAGAGACCCAGTACTTC; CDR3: CSAPKGGGRETQYF
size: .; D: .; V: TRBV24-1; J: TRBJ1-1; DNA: TGTGCCACCAGTGACATAAGGGGTACTGAAGCTTTCTTT; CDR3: CATSDIRGTEAFF
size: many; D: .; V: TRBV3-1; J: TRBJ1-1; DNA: TGTGCCAGCAGCCACGCGGGGACGAACACTGAAGCTTTCTTT; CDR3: CASSHAGTNTEAFF
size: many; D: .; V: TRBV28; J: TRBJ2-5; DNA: TGTGCCAGCAGACGGACAAACCAAGAGACCCAGTACTTC; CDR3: CASRRTNQETQYF
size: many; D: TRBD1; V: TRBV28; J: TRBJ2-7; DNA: TGTGCCAGCAATTACCCGGGACAGGCCACCTACGAGCAGTACTTC; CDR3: CASNYPGQATYEQYF
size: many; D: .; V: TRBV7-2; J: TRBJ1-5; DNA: TGTGCCAGCAGCTTAGCGTTGGATGCTCAGCCCCAGCATTTT; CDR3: CASSLALDAQPQHF
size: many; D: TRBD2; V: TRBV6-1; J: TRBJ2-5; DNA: TGTGCCAGCAGTGATCTAGGACGTATCGCGGGGGGGCGAGAGACCCAGTACTTC; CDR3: CASSDLGRIAGGRETQYF
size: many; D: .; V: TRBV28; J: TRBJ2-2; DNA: TGTGCCAGCAGCAAAGCGAGATATGACGGGGAGCTGTTTTTT; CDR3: CASSKARYDGELFF
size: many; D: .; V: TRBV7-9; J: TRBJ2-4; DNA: TGTGCCAGCAGCTTAATGTCAGGGATATTGGGAAACATTCAGTACTTC; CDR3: CASSLMSGILGNIQYF
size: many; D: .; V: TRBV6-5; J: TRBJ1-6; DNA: TGTGCCAGCAGTTACTCGATCGGTACCGGCCGGAGGACCGGGAGTTCACCCCTCCACTTT; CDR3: CASSYSIGTGRRTGSSPLHF
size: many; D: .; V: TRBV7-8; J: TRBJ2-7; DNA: TGTGCCAGCAGCCCCCAGGGGGGCAGGGTCAACGAGCAGTACTTC; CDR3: CASSPQGGRVNEQYF
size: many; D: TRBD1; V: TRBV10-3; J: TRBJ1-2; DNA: TGTGCCATCAGTGAGCCAGGGGGCGCGGATGGCTACACCTTC; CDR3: CAISEPGGADGYTF
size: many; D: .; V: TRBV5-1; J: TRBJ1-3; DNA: TGCGCCAGCAGCCACGACCGAGAGGTGAACACCATATATTTT; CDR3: CASSHDREVNTIYF
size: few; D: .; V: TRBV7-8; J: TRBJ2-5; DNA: TGTGCCAGCAGCTCGGGTTATAAGTTGGACAAGGGGGGTCGGGAGACCCAGTACTTC; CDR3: CASSSGYKLDKGGRETQYF
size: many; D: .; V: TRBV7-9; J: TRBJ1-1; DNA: TGTGCCAGCAGCTCTGACAGGAAAAGTAGGACTGAAGCTTTCTTT; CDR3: CASSSDRKSRTEAFF
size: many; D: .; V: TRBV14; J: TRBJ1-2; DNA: TGTGCCAGCAGCCAGGCACTCCACTATGGCTACACCTTC; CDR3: CASSQALHYGYTF
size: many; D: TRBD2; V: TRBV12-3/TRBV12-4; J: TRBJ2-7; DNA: TGTGCCGGCAGCCCGAGCGGGACCTCCTACGAGCAGTACTTC; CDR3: CAGSPSGTSYEQYF
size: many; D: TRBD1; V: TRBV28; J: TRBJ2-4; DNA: TGTGCCAGCAGTCCCCGGACAGGGGGCGTCAAAAACATTAAGTACTTC; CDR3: CASSPRTGGVKNIKYF
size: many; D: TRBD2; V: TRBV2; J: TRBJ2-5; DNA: TGTGCCAACACCGCCTCGGGGCTAGCGGGAGAGACCCAGTACTTC; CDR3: CANTASGLAGETQYF
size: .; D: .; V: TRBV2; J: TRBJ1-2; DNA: TGTGCCAGGGAGGCAGACCATAACTATGGCTACACCTTC; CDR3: CAREADHNYGYTF
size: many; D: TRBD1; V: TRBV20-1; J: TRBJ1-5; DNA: TGCAGTGCTACGGACAGGGGTAAGGGTAGCAATCAGCCCCAGCATTTT; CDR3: CSATDRGKGSNQPQHF
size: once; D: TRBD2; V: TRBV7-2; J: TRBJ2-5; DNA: TGTGCCAGCAGGTCTAGCGGGGGGAAAGAGACCCAGTACTTC; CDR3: CASRSSGGKETQYF
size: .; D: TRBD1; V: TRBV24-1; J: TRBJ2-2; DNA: TGTGCCACCAGTGGCTACAGGGGCGGCACCGGGGAGCTGTTTTTT; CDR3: CATSGYRGGTGELFF
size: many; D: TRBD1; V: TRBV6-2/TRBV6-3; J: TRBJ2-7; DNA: TGTGCCAGCGGCGACAGGGCGAGCTCCTACGAGCAGTACTTC; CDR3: CASGDRASSYEQYF
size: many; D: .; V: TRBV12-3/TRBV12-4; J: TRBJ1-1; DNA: TGTGCCAGCCGCAGGGCCCTGAACACTGAAGCTTTCTTT; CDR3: CASRRALNTEAFF
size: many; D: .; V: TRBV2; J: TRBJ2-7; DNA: TGTGCCAGCAAAGGCCAAATGGGAGGCTACGAGCAGTACTTC; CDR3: CASKGQMGGYEQYF
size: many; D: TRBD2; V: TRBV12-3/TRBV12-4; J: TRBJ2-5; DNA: TGTGCCAGCAGTCTCGGGGGGGCCCAGTACTTC; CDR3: CASSLGGAQYF
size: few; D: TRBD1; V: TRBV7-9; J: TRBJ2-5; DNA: TGTGCCAGCAGCTTCGGACAGGGGCCCCAAGAGACCAAGTACTTC; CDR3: CASSFGQGPQETKYF
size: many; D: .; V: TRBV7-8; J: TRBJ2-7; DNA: TGTGCCAGCAGCTTAGCGAGAGGGGCGCGGGAGCAGTACTTC; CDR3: CASSLARGAREQYF
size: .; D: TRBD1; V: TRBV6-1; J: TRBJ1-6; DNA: TGTGCCAGCAGTGGATACAGGGGTTCCTATAATTCACCCCTCCACTTT; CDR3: CASSGYRGSYNSPLHF
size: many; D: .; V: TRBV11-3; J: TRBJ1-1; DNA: TGTGCCAGCAGCTTAAAAGGGAACACTGAAGCTTTCTTT; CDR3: CASSLKGNTEAFF
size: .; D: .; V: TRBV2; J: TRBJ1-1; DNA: TGTGCCAGCAGTTGGGGATGCGTGAACACTGATGCTTTCTTT; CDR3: CASSWGCVNTDAFF
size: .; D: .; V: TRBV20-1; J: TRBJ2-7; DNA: TGCAGTGCTAAGGCTTGGCTAGGATGGTACGAGCAGTACTTC; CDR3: CSAKAWLGWYEQYF
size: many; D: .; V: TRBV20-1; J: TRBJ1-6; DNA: TGCAGTGCTAGCCCAACCGTAGGGGCAACCTATAATTCACCCCTCCACTTT; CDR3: CSASPTVGATYNSPLHF
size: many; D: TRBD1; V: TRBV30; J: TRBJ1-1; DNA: TGTGCCCTACGGACAGGGTCCTTCTCCACTGAAGCTTTCTTT; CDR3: CALRTGSFSTEAFF
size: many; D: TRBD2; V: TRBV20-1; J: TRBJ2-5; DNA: TGCAGTGTGCTCGGACTAGTTGAAGAGACCCAGTACTTC; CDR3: CSVLGLVEETQYF
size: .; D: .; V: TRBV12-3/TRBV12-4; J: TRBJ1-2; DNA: TGTGCCAGCAGTCACAGCGCAAGAGGCTACACCTTC; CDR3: CASSHSARGYTF
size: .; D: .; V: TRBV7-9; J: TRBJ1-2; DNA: TGTGCCAGCAGCCCCCGCATAGGGGATGACTATGGCTACACCTTC; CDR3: CASSPRIGDDYGYTF
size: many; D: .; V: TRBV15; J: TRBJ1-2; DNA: TGTGCCACCAGCAGAGATTCCGGCTATGGCTACACCTTC; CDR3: CATSRDSGYGYTF
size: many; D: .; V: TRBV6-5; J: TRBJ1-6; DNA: TGTGCCAGCAGTTCCGGGTTCTATAATTCACCCCTCCACTTT; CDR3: CASSSGFYNSPLHF
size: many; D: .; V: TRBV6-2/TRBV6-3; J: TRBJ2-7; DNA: TGTGCCAGCACGGGGGCGCGGGCCTCCTACGAGCAGTACTTC; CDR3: CASTGARASYEQYF
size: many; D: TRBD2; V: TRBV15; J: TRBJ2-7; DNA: TGTGCCACCAGCAGAGGTGGACTAGCGTCCCACGAGCAGTACTTC; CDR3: CATSRGGLASHEQYF
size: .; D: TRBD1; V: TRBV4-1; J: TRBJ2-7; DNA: TGCGCCAGCAGCCAAGCGTGGACAGGGGGCTCCTACGAGCAGTACTTC; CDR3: CASSQAWTGGSYEQYF
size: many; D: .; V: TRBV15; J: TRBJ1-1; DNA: TGTGCCACCAGCAGAGATTGGAGAATCACTGAAGCTTTCTTT; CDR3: CATSRDWRITEAFF